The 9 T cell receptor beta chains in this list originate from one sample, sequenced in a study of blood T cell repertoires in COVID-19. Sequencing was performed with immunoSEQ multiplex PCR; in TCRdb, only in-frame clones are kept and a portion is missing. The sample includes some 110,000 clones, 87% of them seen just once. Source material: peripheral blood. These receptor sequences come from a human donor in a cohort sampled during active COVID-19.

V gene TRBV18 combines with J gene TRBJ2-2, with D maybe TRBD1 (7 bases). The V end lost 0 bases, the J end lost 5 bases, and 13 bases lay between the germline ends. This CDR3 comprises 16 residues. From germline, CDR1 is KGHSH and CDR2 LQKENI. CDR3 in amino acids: CASSPPATGTTGELFF. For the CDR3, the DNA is TGTGCCAGCTCACCACCCGCGACAGGGACTACCGGGGAGCTGTTTTTT.

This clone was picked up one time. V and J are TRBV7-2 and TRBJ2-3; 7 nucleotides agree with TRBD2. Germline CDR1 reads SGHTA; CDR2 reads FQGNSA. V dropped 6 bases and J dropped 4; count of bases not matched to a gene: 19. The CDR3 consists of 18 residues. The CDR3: CASRDPLRPPRGADTQYF. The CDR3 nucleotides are TGTGCCAGCAGGGACCCGCTAAGACCCCCCCGGGGGGCAGATACGCAGTATTTT. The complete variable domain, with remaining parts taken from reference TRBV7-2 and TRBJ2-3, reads GAGVSQSPSNKVTEKGKDVELRCDPISGHTALYWYRQSLGQGLEFLIYFQGNSAPDKSGLPSDRFSAERTGGSVSTLTIQRTQQEDSAVYLCASRDPLRPPRGADTQYFGPGTRLTVL.

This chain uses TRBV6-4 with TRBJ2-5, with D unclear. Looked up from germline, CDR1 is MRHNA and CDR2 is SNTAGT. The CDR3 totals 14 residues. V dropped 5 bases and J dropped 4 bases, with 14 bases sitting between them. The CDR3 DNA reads TGTGCCAGCAGTCCTACTTATCTAGGAGAGACCCAGTACTTC. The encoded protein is CASSPTYLGETQYF.

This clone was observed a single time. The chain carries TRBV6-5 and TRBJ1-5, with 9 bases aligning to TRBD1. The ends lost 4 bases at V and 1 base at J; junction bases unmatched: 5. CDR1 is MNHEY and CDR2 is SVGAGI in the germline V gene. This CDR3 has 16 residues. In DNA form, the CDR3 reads TGTGCCAGCAGTTCGGGGACAGGGACAAGCAATCAGCCCCAGCATTTT. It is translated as CASSSGTGTSNQPQHF.

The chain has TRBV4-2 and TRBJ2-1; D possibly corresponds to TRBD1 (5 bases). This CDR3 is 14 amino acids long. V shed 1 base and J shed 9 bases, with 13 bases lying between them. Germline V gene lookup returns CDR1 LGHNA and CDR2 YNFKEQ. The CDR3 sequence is CASSQGNWGGEQFF. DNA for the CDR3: TGTGCCAGCAGCCAAGGCAATTGGGGCGGTGAGCAGTTCTTC.

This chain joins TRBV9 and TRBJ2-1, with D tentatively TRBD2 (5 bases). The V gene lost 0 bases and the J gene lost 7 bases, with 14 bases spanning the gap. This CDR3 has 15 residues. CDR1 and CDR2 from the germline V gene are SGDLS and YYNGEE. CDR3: CASSVEVTRGNEQFF. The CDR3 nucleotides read TGTGCCAGCAGCGTAGAGGTCACCCGGGGTAATGAGCAGTTCTTC.

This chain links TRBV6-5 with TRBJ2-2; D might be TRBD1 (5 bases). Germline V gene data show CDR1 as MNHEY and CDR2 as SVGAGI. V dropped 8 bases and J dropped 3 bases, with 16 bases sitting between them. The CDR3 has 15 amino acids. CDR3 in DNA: TGTGCCAGCCTACCTCAGGGATGGGACACCGGGGAGCTGTTTTTT. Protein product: CASLPQGWDTGELFF.

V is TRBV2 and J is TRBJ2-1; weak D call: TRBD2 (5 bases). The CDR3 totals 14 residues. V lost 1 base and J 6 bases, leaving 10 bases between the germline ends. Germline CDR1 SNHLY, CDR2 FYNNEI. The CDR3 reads CASSEGLLGNEQFF. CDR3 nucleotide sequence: TGTGCCAGCAGTGAAGGACTATTGGGCAATGAGCAGTTCTTC.

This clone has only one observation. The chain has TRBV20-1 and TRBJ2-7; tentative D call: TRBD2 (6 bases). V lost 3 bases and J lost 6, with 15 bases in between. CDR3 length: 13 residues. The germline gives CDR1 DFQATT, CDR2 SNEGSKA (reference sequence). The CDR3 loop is CSASRGRNGEQYF. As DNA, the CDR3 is TGCAGTGCTAGTCGGGGGAGGAACGGCGAGCAGTACTTC.